This T cell receptor beta chain comes out of a study of T cells in localized non-small cell lung cancer. Losses at the gene ends were 8 bases for V and 7 bases for J; bases not matched to a gene: 13. The CDR3 is 14 amino acids. The germline gives CDR1 MNHNY, CDR2 SVGAGI (reference sequence). This clone was seen once. Its target is not known. Study-wide results and caveats: As only one tumor region underwent sequencing, heterogeneity remains possible.

Profiled with immunoSEQ multiplex PCR; TCRdb holds only in-frame clones, not every one. The sample includes tens of thousands of clones, just over 90% of them seen just once. The origin of this receptor is a female donor older than 55 with stage I lung adenocarcinoma. This chain connects TRBV6-6 to TRBJ1-1; TRBD1 aligns across 7 bases. This material consisted of peripheral blood, taken before any cancer treatment. The CDR3 sequence is CASLPRAGQLEAFF. The CDR3 DNA is TGTGCCAGCCTACCTCGCGCGGGACAGCTTGAAGCTTTCTTT.